The 21 T cell receptor beta chains listed next were all sequenced from one sample in a study of T-cell reconstitution after alpha-beta-depleted transplantation in children. The authors prepared the TCRbeta library with unique molecular identifiers. TCRdb independently ran MiXCR on the PCR reads; one entry per CDR3 protein. Of 150,000 to 250,000 distinct CDR3 sequences listed, 6.3% are singletons. The input for sequencing was PBMCs, taken before TCRalphabeta/CD19-depleted stem cell transplant. All receptors derive from a girl less than two years old with combined immunodeficiency, due to receive a stem cell transplant.

This clonotype was counted many times. The chain employs TRBV7-2 and TRBJ1-4, with 7 bases that match TRBD1. Germline V gene data show CDR1 as SGHTA and CDR2 as FQGNSA. The junction had 17 bases not matched to a gene; V was cut back by 7 bases and J by 12 bases. CDR3 length equals 15 residues. The CDR3 sequence: CASTPRQGLMSQLFF. As DNA, the CDR3 is TGTGCCAGCACTCCACGACAGGGCCTAATGTCGCAACTGTTTTTT.

This clonotype was seen a single time. This chain connects TRBV10-3 to TRBJ2-1, with 10 bases lining up with TRBD1. V shed 9 bases and J 4 bases; nucleotides not matched to a gene: 6. The CDR3 totals 14 residues. CDR1 ENHRY and CDR2 SYGVKD come from the germline V gene. This CDR3 reads CAIGEGQGYNEQFF. The CDR3 DNA reads TGTGCCATTGGCGAGGGACAGGGGTACAATGAGCAGTTCTTC.

This clonotype was counted at least ten times. The chain combines TRBV4-2 with TRBJ2-2; 10 bases line up with TRBD2. The length of the CDR3 is 17 residues. V lost 0 bases and J lost 6; bases outside the gene matches: 7. Looked up from germline, CDR1 is LGHNA and CDR2 is YNFKEQ. CDR3 coding DNA: TGTGCCAGCAGCCAAGATGAAGCGGGGGGGGTTTCCGGGGAGCTGTTTTTT. The encoded protein is CASSQDEAGGVSGELFF.

About this clonotype: The CDR3 carries no conserved terminal phenylalanine or tryptophan, so it likely arises from a read error. The V call is TRBV7-3, the J call TRBJ1-1, with 9 bases fitting TRBD1. Germline-derived CDR1 and CDR2 are SGHTA and FQGTGA. This CDR3 has 15 amino acids. V gave up 5 bases and J gave up 2 bases; unmatched junction bases: 6. CDR3 nucleotides: TGTGCCAGCAGCCCGGGACAGGGATATAACACTGAAGCTTTCTAT. Translating it yields CASSPGQGYNTEAFY.

This clonotype was seen many times. V and J are TRBV3-1 and TRBJ2-1, with D maybe TRBD1 (6 bases). Trimming removed 1 base at V and 8 bases at J, with 12 bases between. The CDR3 has 14 amino acids. The germline CDR1 and CDR2 sequences are LGHDT and YNNKEL (reference sequence). The CDR3: CASSQGDILYEQFF. CDR3 coding DNA: TGTGCCAGCAGCCAAGGGGACATCCTATATGAGCAGTTCTTC.

This clonotype has at least ten counts. V usage is TRBV12-3 or TRBV12-4 and J usage is TRBJ2-1; 7 bases agree with TRBD1. Trimming removed 7 bases from V and 5 bases from J; junction bases left unmatched: 8. There are 14 residues in the CDR3. CDR3 DNA sequence: TGTGCCAGCAACAGGGGCAGGTCAGACAATGAGCAGTTCTTC. Its protein product is CASNRGRSDNEQFF.

Many counts were recorded for this clonotype. The chain recombines TRBV29-1 with TRBJ2-3; no firm D call. CDR3 length: 16 residues. Germline-derived CDR1 and CDR2 are SQVTM and ANQGSEA. V was trimmed by 3 bases and J by 0 bases, leaving 16 bases between them. CDR3 nucleotides: TGCAGCGTTGATACGTTCAGGCTGACTAGCACAGATACGCAGTATTTT. It encodes CSVDTFRLTSTDTQYF.

This clonotype was observed at least ten times. The chain recombines TRBV6-4 with TRBJ1-6; 10 bases line up with TRBD1. Germline V CDR1 and CDR2: MRHNA, SNTAGT. V was clipped by 6 bases and J by 7 bases; unmatched bases: 9. CDR3 length: 16 amino acids. The CDR3 spells CASRAPGGQGNSPLHF. CDR3 DNA: TGTGCCAGCAGGGCGCCAGGGGGACAGGGGAATTCACCCCTCCACTTT.

This clonotype was counted many times. The chain carries TRBV29-1 and TRBJ1-2, with D possibly being TRBD1 (5 bases). V lost 4 bases and J lost 3, with 9 bases in between. The CDR3 contains 12 residues. Germline-derived CDR1 and CDR2 are SQVTM and ANQGSEA. The DNA for the CDR3 is TGCAGCGTTGTGGGGACCTACTATGGCTACACCTTC. Translation: CSVVGTYYGYTF.

This chain connects TRBV2 to TRBJ2-5; 8 nucleotides match TRBD1. The CDR3 is 13 amino acids. In germline, CDR1 is SNHLY, CDR2 FYNNEI. V lost 5 bases and J lost 5; bases outside the gene matches: 4. CDR3 sequence (DNA): TGTGCCAGCAGTCTGACAGGGGACGAGACCCAGTACTTC. Encoded protein: CASSLTGDETQYF.

This clonotype was recorded at least ten times. The CDR3 loop reads CSVATDWNRNYGYTF. The CDR3 region has the DNA TGCAGCGTTGCCACAGACTGGAATAGGAACTATGGCTACACCTTC. The chain carries TRBV29-1 and TRBJ1-2; D unresolved. V lost 4 bases and J 2 bases, leaving 17 bases between the germline ends. CDR1 is SQVTM and CDR2 is ANQGSEA in the germline V gene. The CDR3 loop spans 15 amino acids.

This clonotype has a count of ten or more. The chain recombines TRBV6-2 or TRBV6-3 with TRBJ1-1; tentative D call: TRBD1 (6 bases). The CDR3 is 15 amino acids. CDR1 and CDR2 from the germline V gene are MNHEY and SVGEGT. V was cut by 2 bases and J by 0 bases, with 10 bases left in between. The CDR3 sequence: CASSYVGGLNTEAFF. For the CDR3, the DNA is TGTGCCAGCAGTTACGTAGGGGGTTTGAACACTGAAGCTTTCTTT.

This clonotype showed up many times. The genes are TRBV21-1 and TRBJ2-4; TRBD1 was called by the table and not checked on the DNA. TRBV21-1 is a recognized pseudogene. The CDR3 has 17 residues. The CDR3 DNA is TGTGCCAGCAGCAAAGGAGAAGGGGTGAAAGCCAAAAACATTCAGTACTTC. It encodes CASSKGEGVKAKNIQYF.

The chain carries TRBV9 and TRBJ2-7, with no clear D. Per germline, CDR1 SGDLS and CDR2 YYNGEE. CDR3 size: 13 residues. V lost 0 bases and J 3 bases, leaving 7 bases between the germline ends. CDR3 nucleotide sequence: TGTGCCAGCAGCGTAGCTACAAACTACGAGCAGTACTTC. As protein: CASSVATNYEQYF.

The V call is TRBV3-1, the J call TRBJ2-7; maybe TRBD1 (6 bases). Germline CDR1 is LGHDT and CDR2 is YNNKEL (reference sequence). Trimming removed 1 base at V and 3 bases at J, with 10 bases between. The CDR3 runs 14 residues. The CDR3 region is CASSQAGTIYEQYF. The CDR3 DNA sequence: TGTGCCAGCAGCCAAGCGGGGACAATCTACGAGCAGTACTTC.

This clonotype was observed at least ten times. The chain is built from TRBV20-1 and TRBJ2-1; 8 bases agree with TRBD2. Looked up from germline, CDR1 is DFQATT and CDR2 is SNEGSKA (reference sequence). With V trimmed by 3 bases and J by 4 bases, 14 bases remained unmatched. The length of the CDR3 is 17 residues. CDR3 sequence reads: CSASRLGLAHKYNEQFF. The CDR3 DNA reads as TGCAGTGCTAGCAGATTAGGACTAGCCCATAAGTACAATGAGCAGTTCTTC.

This clonotype was detected many times. The chain recombines TRBV29-1 with TRBJ2-3; 8 bases map to TRBD2. Germline-derived CDR1 and CDR2 are SQVTM and ANQGSEA. CDR3 length: 15 residues. The V and J ends lost 4 bases and 6 bases, in that order; junction bases with no gene match: 12. The CDR3 here is CSVVNTGGIADTQYF. CDR3 coding DNA: TGCAGCGTTGTAAATACGGGAGGGATCGCGGATACGCAGTATTTT.

This clonotype was detected many times. V gene TRBV7-8 combines with J gene TRBJ1-1; D is perhaps TRBD1 (6 bases). The CDR3 contains 15 residues. Germline CDR1 and CDR2: SGHVS and FQNEAQ. V lost 5 bases and J 1 base, leaving 14 bases between the germline ends. The CDR3, as DNA: TGTGCCAGCAGCCCCCTGATGGGGGCGAACACTGAAGCTTTCTTT. Protein: CASSPLMGANTEAFF.

This clonotype was found many times. The chain couples TRBV27 to TRBJ2-5, with D possibly matching TRBD2 (5 bases). V was shortened by 4 bases and J by 3 bases, with 12 bases between the two germline ends. CDR1 is MNHEY and CDR2 is SMNVEV in the germline V gene (reference sequence). The CDR3 loop spans 14 amino acids. The CDR3 coding sequence is TGTGCCAGCAGTTCCACTAGTGCGAAAGAGACCCAGTACTTC. Translating gives CASSSTSAKETQYF.

This clonotype was picked up a small number of times. The genes are TRBV11-2 and TRBJ2-3; 10 bases line up with TRBD1. Germline-derived CDR1 and CDR2 are SGHAT and FQNNGV. The V segment lost 0 bases and the J segment 4 bases; nucleotides outside the gene matches: 7. The CDR3 has 17 residues. The CDR3 region is CASSLDLRDRGPDTQYF. As DNA, the CDR3 is TGTGCCAGCAGCTTAGACCTCCGGGACAGGGGACCAGATACGCAGTATTTT.

This clonotype was detected ten times or more. The CDR3 nucleotides read TGTGCCAGCAGCTTAAGGGCCAACCTCTGGCGGATGCAGGGCAATGAGCAGTTCTTC. Translating gives CASSLRANLWRMQGNEQFF. The J gene is TRBJ2-1, the V gene TRBV7-3, with D possibly TRBD1 on 5 matching bases. The V and J ends lost 1 base and 6 bases respectively, with 25 bases between them. The germline V gene encodes CDR1 SGHTA and CDR2 FQGTGA. There are 19 residues in the CDR3.